Presented here are 2 T cell receptor beta chains from one specimen sequenced in a study of cytomegalovirus exposure and HLA in healthy donors. PCR used 60 Vbeta primers and 13 Jbeta primers. Method: immunoSEQ multiplex PCR; TCRdb's copy keeps in-frame clones and lacks some. The sample yields some 190,000 clones, 70% to 75% seen once. The sequencing input was PBMCs. These receptors originate from a man younger than 40 in good health and CMV-seropositive.

J is TRBJ2-2 and V is TRBV6-9, with a weak D call TRBD1 (6 bases). This CDR3 has 14 amino acids. Trimming stripped 6 bases from V and 7 bases from J, with 15 bases between. The V gene's germline CDR1 is MNHGY and CDR2 SVAAGI. In DNA, the CDR3 is TGTGCCAGCAGCGGGACACCCGGGGTCGGGGAGCTGTTTTTT. This sequence encodes CASSGTPGVGELFF.

The sample holds many counts of this clone. The chain couples TRBV5-1 to TRBJ2-1; 7 bases align to TRBD2. The CDR3 extends over 15 amino acids. V lost 0 bases and J lost 6; bases outside the gene matches: 6. Germline V CDR1 and CDR2: SGHRS, YFSETQ. The DNA for the CDR3 is TGCGCCAGCAGCTTGGCGGCTAGCGGTGGCAATGAGCAGTTCTTC. Its protein product is CASSLAASGGNEQFF.